The source of this TCR beta chain is a study of CD8 T cells in ankylosing spondylitis. The study's findings and limits: CD8+ cells made up the disease-linked clones, which were relatively rare in peripheral blood. Clones tied to disease were said to be significantly enriched in matched ankylosing spondylitis synovial fluid. There was a TCR beta motif, made of eight highly homologous variants, that appeared characteristic of ankylosing spondylitis blood. Past research had described some motif variants in reactive arthritis synovial fluid and blood.

Quantitative barcoded 5'-RACE was used to prepare TCR beta libraries. TCRdb reanalysed the 5' RACE reads using MiXCR and keeps one entry per CDR3 protein. Of about 390,000 distinct CDR3 sequences in the sample, about 20% are singletons; the top ten hold 16%. CDR1 is MNHEY and CDR2 is SMNVEV in the germline V gene (reference sequence). The CDR3 covers 15 residues. V was clipped by 0 bases and J by 7 bases; unmatched bases: 6. This clonotype turned up a few times. Its antigen remains unknown. The TCR originated in a male donor with ankylosing spondylitis. The sequencing input was blood, either unsorted or a sorted T cell fraction (not recorded which). The gene calls are TRBV27 and TRBJ1-5; 7 bases align to TRBD1. The CDR3 DNA follows: TGTGCCAGCAGTTTATCGCCAGGGGGATACCAGCCCCAGCATTTT. Translating gives CASSLSPGGYQPQHF.